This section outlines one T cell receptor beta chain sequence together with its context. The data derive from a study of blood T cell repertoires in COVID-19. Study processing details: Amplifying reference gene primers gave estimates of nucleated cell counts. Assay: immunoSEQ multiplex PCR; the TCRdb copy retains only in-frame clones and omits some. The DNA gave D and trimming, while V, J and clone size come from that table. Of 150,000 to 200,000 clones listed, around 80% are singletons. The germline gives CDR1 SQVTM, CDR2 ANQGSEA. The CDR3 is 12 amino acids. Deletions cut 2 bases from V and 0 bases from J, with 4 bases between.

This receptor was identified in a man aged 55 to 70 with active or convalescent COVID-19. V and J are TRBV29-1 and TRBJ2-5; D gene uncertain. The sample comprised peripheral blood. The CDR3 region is CSVESDQETQYF. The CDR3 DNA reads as TGCAGCGTTGAAAGCGACCAAGAGACCCAGTACTTC.